Ten or more counts support the clone carrying this T cell receptor (beta chain). Individual cDNA molecules in this library carried unique molecular identifiers. MiXCR was run by TCRdb on the RACE reads, yielding one entry per CDR3 protein. Seen here are under 95,000 distinct CDR3 sequences, around 8.8% observed once, and the top ten hold about 3%. Specified time point: healthy volunteer bleed at 2 weeks. Extraction yielded total RNA from whole blood (unfractionated). This CDR3 is built from 15 residues. Trimming took 5 bases from V and 5 from J, leaving 15 bases between them. Germline V gives CDR1 SGHTA, CDR2 FQGTGA. This specimen comes from a study of human T cells and chemical hapten exposure. For the study at large: How much TCR each sample yielded varied, mostly because pooled library volumes differed slightly.

The sequence derives from a female donor in good health. Some clones in this sample may be carry-over from other donors' samples. The gene calls are TRBV7-3 and TRBJ2-2; no clear D. The source material was whole blood. The CDR3 nucleotides read TGTGCCAGCAGCCCTCCGGGTTCCGGAACCGGGGAGCTGTTTTTT. Residues: CASSPPGSGTGELFF.